The 30 T cell receptor beta chains below were found in one sample sequenced in a study of blood T cell repertoires in COVID-19. Profiled with immunoSEQ multiplex PCR; TCRdb holds only in-frame clones, not every one. Of 250,000 to 300,000 clones in the sample, around 91% were seen once. The sample was peripheral blood. These TCRs come from a woman in her fifties or sixties with COVID-19, enrolled during active disease.

The chain carries TRBV20-1 and TRBJ2-1; no definite D call. The CDR3 length is 11 residues. Germline V gene lookup returns CDR1 DFQATT and CDR2 SNEGSKA (reference sequence). Trimming removed 2 bases at V and 8 bases at J, with 7 bases between. CDR3 loop: CSARSSDEQFF. CDR3 DNA: TGCAGTGCTAGAAGCAGCGATGAGCAGTTCTTC.

The rearrangement links TRBV12-3 or TRBV12-4 to TRBJ1-2, with a weak D call TRBD1 (5 bases). Trimming took off 5 bases at V and 4 bases at J, with 11 bases between the two ends. The CDR3 is 13 residues long. The CDR3 loop is CASSPDSRYGYTF. The DNA for the CDR3 is TGTGCCAGCAGTCCCGACAGCCGCTATGGCTACACCTTC.

This clone was found a few times. The rearrangement links TRBV5-6 to TRBJ1-4; a possible D gene is TRBD1 (6 bases). V dropped 0 bases and J dropped 5 bases, with 14 bases sitting between them. The length of the CDR3 is 16 residues. Germline CDR1 and CDR2: SGHDT and YYEEEE. The CDR3 here is CASSLAIRGTNEKLFF. The CDR3 DNA reads as TGTGCCAGCAGCTTGGCCATAAGGGGGACCAATGAAAAACTGTTTTTT. Looking up the rest from reference TRBV5-6 and TRBJ1-4 gives the full variable domain: DAGVTQSPTHLIKTRGQQVTLRCSPKSGHDTVSWYQQALGQGPQFIFQYYEEEERQRGNFPDRFSGHQFPNYSSELNVNALLLGDSALYLCASSLAIRGTNEKLFFGSGTQLSVL.

The chain has TRBV19 and TRBJ1-5, with D hard to call. Germline-derived CDR1 and CDR2 are LNHDA and SQIVND (reference sequence). This CDR3 region has 13 residues. With 5 bases removed from V and 5 bases from J, the gap between germline ends came to 10 bases. CDR3 in amino acids: CASSPNRDQPQHF. CDR3 nucleotide sequence: TGTGCCAGTAGTCCAAACAGAGATCAGCCCCAGCATTTT.

The chain is built from TRBV4-3 and TRBJ1-1, with 8 bases that match TRBD1. J was trimmed by 4 bases and V by 1 base; bases with no gene match: 2. Germline assignment: CDR1 LGHNA and CDR2 YSLEER. CDR3 length: 14 amino acids. Here the CDR3 DNA reads TGCGCCAGCAGCCAAGTTGACAGGGGCACTGAAGCTTTCTTT. Its protein is CASSQVDRGTEAFF.

The J gene is TRBJ2-2, the V gene TRBV24-1, with D maybe TRBD2 (6 bases). Germline V gene data show CDR1 as KGHDR and CDR2 as SFDVKD. This CDR3 spans 13 amino acids. Trimming cost V 10 bases and J 3 bases, with 11 bases left between them. Here the CDR3 DNA reads TGTGCCACGGGACGCGGGGACACCGGGGAGCTGTTTTTT. It codes for CATGRGDTGELFF.

The chain links TRBV6-5 to TRBJ1-2; 7 bases line up with TRBD1. The CDR3 has 14 residues. Trimming removed 6 bases from V and 0 bases from J; junction bases left unmatched: 4. Germline lookup yields CDR1 MNHEY and CDR2 SVGAGI. CDR3 nucleotides: TGTGCCAGCAGGGGGACAGAATCTAACTATGGCTACACCTTC. Translating gives CASRGTESNYGYTF.

This clone is a singleton in its sample. Other DNA sequences from this sample encode an identical CDR3 as well. The chain recombines TRBV19 with TRBJ2-5; possibly TRBD2 for D (6 bases). The germline V and J ends were trimmed by 5 bases and 5 bases, with 9 bases remaining between them. Germline V gives CDR1 LNHDA, CDR2 SQIVND (reference sequence). This CDR3 is 12 amino acids long. The CDR3 DNA is TGTGCCAGTAGTCCGGGGGAGGAGACCCAGTACTTC. As protein: CASSPGEETQYF.

V gene TRBV24-1 combines with J gene TRBJ2-5; D uncertain. This CDR3 contains 13 residues. Germline CDR1 reads KGHDR; CDR2 reads SFDVKD. The V gene lost 5 bases and the J gene lost 5 bases, with 11 bases spanning the gap. The CDR3 here is CATSAPEEETQYF. The CDR3 region has the DNA TGTGCCACCAGTGCCCCCGAGGAGGAGACCCAGTACTTC.

The chain carries TRBV7-8 and TRBJ2-7; 7 bases map to TRBD1. CDR3 length: 15 residues. Germline CDR1 reads SGHVS; CDR2 reads FQNEAQ. V lost 5 bases, J lost 3 bases, and 10 bases stayed unmatched. CDR3 in amino acids: CASSLIRDSVYEQYF. In DNA, the CDR3 is TGTGCCAGCAGCCTAATCCGGGACAGCGTCTACGAGCAGTACTTC.

The rearrangement uses TRBV29-1 and TRBJ2-3; D is perhaps TRBD1 (6 bases). V lost 6 bases to trimming and J lost 1 base, with 14 bases between them. Germline values: CDR1 SQVTM, CDR2 ANQGSEA. This CDR3 spans 14 amino acids. The CDR3 sequence is CSVGIRTGTDTQYF. CDR3 DNA sequence: TGCAGCGTGGGGATTCGGACAGGCACAGATACGCAGTATTTT.

The genes are TRBV4-3 and TRBJ1-1; 7 bases line up with TRBD1. Trimming removed 3 bases from V and 1 base from J; junction bases left unmatched: 2. There are 14 residues in the CDR3. Germline V CDR1 and CDR2: LGHNA, YSLEER. CDR3 bases: TGCGCCAGCAGCCATGGGACAGCGAACACTGAAGCTTTCTTT. Its protein is CASSHGTANTEAFF.

This chain links TRBV5-1 with TRBJ2-3; TRBD2 agrees at 14 bases. Unmatched junction bases numbered 9, after V lost 4 bases and J lost 2 bases. Germline CDR1 SGHRS, CDR2 YFSETQ. This CDR3 comprises 18 residues. This CDR3 is CASSLGLAGGKNTDTQYF. The CDR3 coding sequence is TGCGCCAGCAGCCTAGGACTAGCGGGGGGCAAAAACACAGATACGCAGTATTTT. Combining the CDR3 with reference TRBV5-1 and TRBJ2-3 gives the whole variable domain KAGVTQTPRYLIKTRGQQVTLSCSPISGHRSVSWYQQTPGQGLQFLFEYFSETQRNKGNFPGRFSGRQFSNSRSEMNVSTLELGDSALYLCASSLGLAGGKNTDTQYFGPGTRLTVL.

This chain joins TRBV5-5 and TRBJ2-1; 7 nucleotides match TRBD2. Germline CDR1 reads SGHKS; CDR2 reads YYEKEE (reference sequence). V was clipped by 2 bases and J by 7 bases; unmatched bases: 12. This CDR3 has 16 residues. The CDR3 protein is CASSFYPGLKGNEQFF. The CDR3 DNA sequence: TGTGCCAGCAGCTTTTATCCGGGACTAAAAGGGAATGAGCAGTTCTTC.

The chain links TRBV5-6 to TRBJ1-1; TRBD1 matches 8 bases. The J segment lost 3 bases and the V segment lost 5 bases, leaving 3 bases of the junction unmatched. The CDR3 is made up of 13 amino acids. Germline values: CDR1 SGHDT, CDR2 YYEEEE. The CDR3 sequence: CASSFRGHTEAFF. The DNA for the CDR3 is TGTGCCAGCAGTTTCAGGGGGCACACTGAAGCTTTCTTT.

The gene calls are TRBV2 and TRBJ1-1, with D possibly matching TRBD1 (6 bases). Germline V gene sequence: CDR1 SNHLY, CDR2 FYNNEI. V was clipped by 3 bases and J by 6 bases, with 14 bases between them. The CDR3 has 14 residues. The CDR3 DNA reads TGTGCCAGCAGTGATTGGGGGGGGCCCGCTGAAGCTTTCTTT. Translation: CASSDWGGPAEAFF.

The rearrangement joins TRBV27 to TRBJ2-1; no reliable D call. This CDR3 region has 16 residues. Germline V CDR1 and CDR2: MNHEY, SMNVEV (reference sequence). The V end lost 5 bases, the J end lost 0 bases, and 14 bases lay between the germline ends. The CDR3 sequence is CASSPTQYRSYNEQFF. The CDR3 DNA reads as TGTGCCAGCAGTCCAACACAATACCGCTCCTACAATGAGCAGTTCTTC.

J is TRBJ2-2 and V is TRBV6-5, with D possibly being TRBD1 (7 bases). The CDR3 has 15 amino acids. The V gene lost 6 bases and the J gene lost 4 bases, with 15 bases spanning the gap. The germline V gene encodes CDR1 MNHEY and CDR2 SVGAGI. CDR3 region: CASREGAGSTGELFF. CDR3 in DNA: TGTGCCAGCAGGGAGGGGGCGGGGTCCACCGGGGAGCTGTTTTTT.

The chain combines TRBV19 with TRBJ1-5; 7 nucleotides agree with TRBD1. Germline assignment: CDR1 LNHDA and CDR2 SQIVND (reference sequence). The CDR3 extends over 15 amino acids. Trimming removed 1 base from V and 7 bases from J; junction bases left unmatched: 7. Written as DNA, the CDR3 is TGTGCCAGTAGTATAGCGGCAGGGGGACGACAGCCCCAGCATTTT. This sequence encodes CASSIAAGGRQPQHF.

CDR3: CASSYVPENYNEQFF. The DNA of the CDR3 is TGCGCCAGCAGCTATGTCCCCGAGAACTACAATGAGCAGTTCTTC. The chain joins TRBV5-1 to TRBJ2-1, with D hard to call. V was trimmed by 3 bases and J by 3 bases, leaving 13 bases between them. Germline V CDR1 and CDR2: SGHRS, YFSETQ. The CDR3 contains 15 residues.

The chain carries TRBV30 and TRBJ2-7, with a tentative D call TRBD1 (6 bases). The V gene's germline CDR1 is GTSNPN and CDR2 SVGIG (reference sequence). V was shortened by 2 bases and J by 3 bases, with 8 bases between the two germline ends. This CDR3 region has 12 residues. The chain's CDR3 is CAWSKGGYEQYF. CDR3 in DNA: TGTGCCTGGAGTAAAGGGGGCTACGAGCAGTACTTC.

The gene calls are TRBV19 and TRBJ1-3; TRBD1 agrees at 11 bases. The CDR3 spans 16 residues. The germline CDR1 and CDR2 sequences are LNHDA and SQIVND (reference sequence). Trimming cost V 5 bases and J 6 bases; bases outside gene matches: 9. The CDR3 nucleotides are TGTGCCAGTAGTGCCGGGAAGGACAGGGGGCCAAACACCATATATTTT. The encoded protein is CASSAGKDRGPNTIYF.

The genes are TRBV4-1 and TRBJ1-1, with 9 nucleotides matching TRBD1. Germline values: CDR1 MGHRA, CDR2 YSYEKL. The CDR3 runs to 16 residues. Trimming at V came to 4 bases and at J to 3 bases, leaving 9 bases not matched to a gene. CDR3 sequence: CASSPARGQGYTEAFF. CDR3 DNA: TGCGCCAGCAGCCCCGCCCGGGGACAGGGATACACTGAAGCTTTCTTT.

This clone was found a few times. The V and J genes are TRBV18 and TRBJ1-5; 8 positions match TRBD1. The CDR3 covers 14 residues. The V and J ends lost 1 base and 7 bases, in that order; junction bases with no gene match: 3. Germline CDR1 is KGHSH and CDR2 is LQKENI. CDR3 bases: TGTGCCAGCTCACCACGCCAGGGGGCCCAGCCCCAGCATTTT. It translates to CASSPRQGAQPQHF.

The count of this clone is one. V usage is TRBV14 and J usage is TRBJ1-1; D is unresolved. The germline V and J ends were trimmed by 2 bases and 11 bases, with 21 bases remaining between them. Germline CDR1 is SGHDN and CDR2 is FVKESK. The CDR3 runs to 15 residues. This CDR3 reads CASSQMFEGILKAFF. CDR3 nucleotides: TGTGCCAGCAGCCAAATGTTCGAGGGTATATTGAAGGCTTTCTTT.

This clone occurred once. V gene TRBV6-5 combines with J gene TRBJ1-1; 7 bases agree with TRBD1. The CDR3 is 14 amino acids. Germline V gene lookup returns CDR1 MNHEY and CDR2 SVGAGI. J was trimmed by 4 bases and V by 10 bases; bases with no gene match: 12. CDR3 protein: CATHPPGQTTEAFF. Written as DNA, the CDR3 is TGTGCCACCCACCCTCCGGGACAGACCACTGAAGCTTTCTTT.

The genes are TRBV27 and TRBJ1-5; a weak D match, TRBD1 (6 bases). The V end lost 6 bases, the J end lost 6 bases, and 18 bases lay between the germline ends. The CDR3 spans 15 residues. Germline V gene sequence: CDR1 MNHEY, CDR2 SMNVEV (reference sequence). CDR3 coding DNA: TGTGCCAGCAGGGACAGTAGTCTGAAAAGTCAGCCCCAGCATTTT. Its protein is CASRDSSLKSQPQHF.

With regard to this clone: Distinct nucleotide sequences in the sample also encode this CDR3. V and J are TRBV11-2 and TRBJ1-1; 7 nucleotides align to TRBD1. The CDR3 is 14 residues long. The V gene end was trimmed by 1 base and the J gene end by 4 bases; junction bases not matched to a gene: 3. CDR1 and CDR2 (germline): SGHAT, FQNNGV. As DNA, the CDR3 is TGTGCCAGCAGCTTAGGACAGGGAGGCACTGAAGCTTTCTTT. It translates to CASSLGQGGTEAFF.

The chain employs TRBV4-3 and TRBJ2-2, with TRBD1 identical over 7 bases. V shed 1 base, J shed 7 bases, and the junction held 6 bases outside the gene matches. The CDR3 length is 15 residues. The germline V gene encodes CDR1 LGHNA and CDR2 YSLEER. CDR3 nucleotide sequence: TGCGCCAGCAGCCAAGGGGACAGAAGAAACGGGGAGCTGTTTTTT. Translating it yields CASSQGDRRNGELFF.

This chain connects TRBV7-2 to TRBJ1-6, with D perhaps TRBD1 (5 bases). CDR3 size: 13 residues. Trimming cost V 5 bases and J 8 bases, with 10 bases left between them. Germline V gene data show CDR1 as SGHTA and CDR2 as FQGNSA. CDR3 sequence: CASSPQGDSPLHF. CDR3 sequence (DNA): TGTGCCAGCAGCCCCCAGGGTGATTCACCCCTCCACTTT.